A single sample gave rise to the 20 T cell receptor beta chains below, sequenced in a study of blood T cell repertoires in COVID-19. Clones were sequenced by immunoSEQ multiplex PCR, and TCRdb holds only the in-frame ones, with some missing. The sample consists of a few hundred thousand clones, approximately 90% of them appearing once. The source material was peripheral blood. These receptors all come from a woman aged 25 to 39 with active or convalescent COVID-19.

The chain combines TRBV28 with TRBJ1-3, with 8 positions matching TRBD1. CDR3 length: 15 amino acids. V trimming: 2 bases; J trimming: 5 bases; junction bases outside the gene matches: 5. The germline CDR1 and CDR2 sequences are MDHEN and SYDVKM. For the CDR3, the DNA is TGTGCCAGCAGTTTAAGGGACAGGCTCCGAAACACCATATATTTT. It is translated as CASSLRDRLRNTIYF.

The chain carries TRBV28 and TRBJ1-2; D gene unclear. Trimming pared 2 bases from V and 6 bases from J, leaving 37 bases between. This CDR3 is 22 amino acids long. CDR1 MDHEN and CDR2 SYDVKM come from the germline V gene. The CDR3 loop is CASSLKRWIFRERSVQGDGYTF. CDR3 bases: TGTGCCAGCAGTTTAAAGAGGTGGATTTTCCGGGAGCGCTCTGTACAAGGCGATGGCTACACCTTC.

The chain couples TRBV4-3 to TRBJ1-1, with D maybe TRBD1 (5 bases). V was cut by 4 bases and J by 5 bases, with 17 bases left in between. The CDR3 spans 15 residues. Germline CDR1 is LGHNA and CDR2 is YSLEER. CDR3 protein: CASSPGIGGWTEAFF. The CDR3 coding sequence is TGCGCCAGCAGCCCCGGAATCGGGGGATGGACTGAAGCTTTCTTT.

There are a few counts of this clone. This chain connects TRBV7-8 to TRBJ2-3, with D perhaps matching TRBD2 (6 bases). Germline V gene data show CDR1 as SGHVS and CDR2 as FQNEAQ. V lost 5 bases and J 4 bases, leaving 19 bases between the germline ends. This CDR3 contains 16 residues. The CDR3 here is CASSDRGFVESDTQYF. In DNA form, the CDR3 reads TGTGCCAGCAGCGACCGGGGGTTTGTTGAGTCAGATACGCAGTATTTT.

J is TRBJ1-3 and V is TRBV28; D may be TRBD1 (6 bases). CDR1 is MDHEN and CDR2 is SYDVKM in the germline V gene. The CDR3 runs to 15 residues. V gave up 6 bases and J gave up 4 bases, with 16 bases separating them. The CDR3 region is CASSQSYRAGNTIYF. The CDR3 DNA reads TGTGCCAGCAGCCAGTCATACAGGGCGGGAAACACCATATATTTT.

The rearrangement joins TRBV2 to TRBJ2-5; 9 nucleotides match TRBD2. Trimming removed 8 bases from V and 5 bases from J; junction bases left unmatched: 15. Germline CDR1 reads SNHLY; CDR2 reads FYNNEI. There are 16 residues in the CDR3. The DNA for the CDR3 is TGTGCCAGCTGCCTACCTGCGGGGGGGCGAACGGAGACCCAGTACTTC. It codes for CASCLPAGGRTETQYF.

The rearrangement uses TRBV7-3 and TRBJ2-2, with a tentative D call TRBD1 (6 bases). The CDR3 length is 17 residues. The V gene lost 2 bases and the J gene lost 2 bases, with 15 bases spanning the gap. Looked up from germline, CDR1 is SGHTA and CDR2 is FQGTGA. The CDR3 DNA reads as TGTGCCAGCAGCTTAGGGGGCGGGTCAGGAAACACCGGGGAGCTGTTTTTT. Translation gives CASSLGGGSGNTGELFF.

This sequence joins TRBV19 and TRBJ2-1, with 8 nucleotides matching TRBD2. V was pared by 3 bases and J by 9 bases, with 4 bases of the junction left unmatched. Germline loops: CDR1 LNHDA, CDR2 SQIVND (reference sequence). The CDR3 covers 13 residues. The CDR3 DNA reads as TGTGCCAGTAGTATCTCCGGGAGGGGTGAGCAGTTCTTC. It encodes CASSISGRGEQFF.

This clone was picked up a small number of times. The rearrangement uses TRBV6-5 and TRBJ2-5, with 8 bases fitting TRBD2. The V gene's germline CDR1 is MNHEY and CDR2 SVGAGI. V shed 6 bases and J 4 bases; nucleotides not matched to a gene: 10. The CDR3 loop spans 15 amino acids. The DNA for the CDR3 is TGTGCCAGCAGCTCCGGGACTAGGGGCGCAGAGACCCAGTACTTC. Translated, it gives CASSSGTRGAETQYF.

The CDR3 here is CSVEREEYTEAFF. CDR3 in DNA: TGCAGCGTTGAAAGAGAGGAGTACACTGAAGCTTTCTTT. This chain connects TRBV29-1 to TRBJ1-1; D is uncertain. The CDR3 loop spans 13 amino acids. Germline V gene lookup returns CDR1 SQVTM and CDR2 ANQGSEA. V lost 2 bases to trimming and J lost 3 bases, with 10 bases between them. Based on the CDR3 plus reference TRBV29-1 and TRBJ1-1, the full variable domain is SAVISQKPSRDICQRGTSLTIQCQVDSQVTMMFWYRQQPGQSLTLIATANQGSEATYESGFVIDKFPISRPNLTFSTLTVSNMSPEDSSIYLCSVEREEYTEAFFGQGTRLTVV.

This rearrangement joins TRBV5-5 to TRBJ2-1; D is uncertain. The length of the CDR3 is 16 residues. V was cut by 4 bases and J by 4 bases, with 18 bases left in between. Per germline, CDR1 SGHKS and CDR2 YYEKEE (reference sequence). The CDR3 region has the DNA TGTGCCAGCAGCCTCACGACTCCCTTGGCTTACAATGAGCAGTTCTTC. Its translation is CASSLTTPLAYNEQFF. Full variable domain (missing parts from reference TRBV5-5 and TRBJ2-1): DAGVTQSPTHLIKTRGQQVTLRCSPISGHKSVSWYQQVLGQGPQFIFQYYEKEERGRGNFPDRFSARQFPNYSSELNVNALLLGDSALYLCASSLTTPLAYNEQFFGPGTRLTVL.

This chain uses TRBV10-2 with TRBJ1-4, with D uncertain. Germline CDR1 and CDR2: WSHSY and SAAADI. With 5 bases removed from V and 4 bases from J, the gap between germline ends came to 5 bases. This CDR3 is built from 12 residues. The DNA of the CDR3 is TGCGCCAGCAGTCGGAGTAATGAAAAACTGTTTTTT. Translation gives CASSRSNEKLFF.

The chain joins TRBV6-1 to TRBJ2-2; 7 bases are shared with TRBD2. From germline, CDR1 is MNHNS and CDR2 SASEGT. V lost 3 bases to trimming and J lost 6 bases; unmatched junction nucleotides: 7. The CDR3 spans 15 residues. DNA of the CDR3: TGTGCCAGCAGTGACCCGGGACTACTTGCCGGGGAGCTGTTTTTT. It translates to CASSDPGLLAGELFF.

The chain joins TRBV6-6 to TRBJ1-1; D is unresolved. The CDR3 has 13 residues. Trimming pared 0 bases from V and 5 bases from J, leaving 7 bases between. Germline V gives CDR1 MNHNY, CDR2 SVGAGI (reference sequence). CDR3 DNA sequence: TGTGCCAGCAGTTACTCTATTATTACTGAAGCTTTCTTT. Its protein is CASSYSIITEAFF.

The chain carries TRBV6-2 or TRBV6-3 and TRBJ2-5; 13 bases line up with TRBD2. The CDR3 sequence is 15 residues long. The germline CDR1 and CDR2 sequences are MNHEY and SVGEGT. V was clipped by 4 bases and J by 1 base; unmatched bases: 0. CDR3 amino acids: CASSWTSGGQETQYF. CDR3 sequence (DNA): TGTGCCAGCAGTTGGACTAGCGGGGGCCAAGAGACCCAGTACTTC.

The chain employs TRBV14 and TRBJ2-7; 10 bases are a match to TRBD2. Germline CDR1 and CDR2: SGHDN and FVKESK. CDR3 size: 17 residues. V shed 4 bases and J 0 bases; nucleotides not matched to a gene: 9. The CDR3 nucleotides read TGTGCCAGCAGCCGACAACGACTAGCGGGCAGCTCCTACGAGCAGTACTTC. This sequence encodes CASSRQRLAGSSYEQYF.

The chain carries TRBV11-2 and TRBJ1-1; D is possibly TRBD1 (5 bases). The germline V gene has CDR1 SGHAT and CDR2 FQNNGV. CDR3 size: 16 residues. V shed 0 bases and J shed 0 bases, with 11 bases lying between them. The CDR3 loop is CASSLDGGYVNTEAFF. DNA of the CDR3: TGTGCCAGCAGCTTAGATGGGGGGTACGTGAACACTGAAGCTTTCTTT.

The chain recombines TRBV4-2 with TRBJ2-2; unclear D gene. The CDR3 contains 15 residues. CDR1 and CDR2 (germline): LGHNA, YNFKEQ. V lost 5 bases and J lost 5, with 15 bases in between. The CDR3 DNA is TGTGCCAGCAGCGCCTCTGAGGTTTGGACCGGGGAGCTGTTTTTT. Translated, it gives CASSASEVWTGELFF.

This clone appeared a single time. The gene calls are TRBV19 and TRBJ2-7, with D perhaps TRBD1 (5 bases). CDR1 is LNHDA and CDR2 is SQIVND in the germline V gene (reference sequence). Trimming cost V 1 base and J 0 bases, with 7 bases left between them. This CDR3 region has 14 residues. CDR3 coding DNA: TGTGCCAGTAGTATAGGACAGACCTCCTACGAGCAGTACTTC. It encodes CASSIGQTSYEQYF.

J is TRBJ2-3 and V is TRBV6-2 or TRBV6-3, with D possibly being TRBD2 (6 bases). The CDR3 is made up of 16 amino acids. Trimming left V 4 bases short and J 0 bases short, with 14 bases between. Germline V gene sequence: CDR1 MNHEY, CDR2 SVGEGT. CDR3 in amino acids: CASSSLAFSSTDTQYF. The DNA of the CDR3 is TGTGCCAGCAGTTCCCTAGCGTTCTCCAGCACAGATACGCAGTATTTT.